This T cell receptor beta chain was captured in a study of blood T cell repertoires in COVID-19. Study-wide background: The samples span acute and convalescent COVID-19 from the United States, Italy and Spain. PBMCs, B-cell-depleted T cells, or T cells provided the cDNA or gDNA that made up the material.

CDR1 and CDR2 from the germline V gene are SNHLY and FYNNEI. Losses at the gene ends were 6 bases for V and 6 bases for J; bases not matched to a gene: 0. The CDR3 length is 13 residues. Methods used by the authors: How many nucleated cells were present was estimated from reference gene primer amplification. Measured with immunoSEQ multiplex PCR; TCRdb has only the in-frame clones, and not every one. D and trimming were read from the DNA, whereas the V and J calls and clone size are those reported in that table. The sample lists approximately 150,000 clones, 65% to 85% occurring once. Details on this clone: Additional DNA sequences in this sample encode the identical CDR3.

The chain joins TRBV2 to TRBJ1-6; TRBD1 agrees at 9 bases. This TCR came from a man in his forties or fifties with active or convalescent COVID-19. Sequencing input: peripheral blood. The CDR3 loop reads CASRDRGNSPLHF. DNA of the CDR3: TGTGCCAGCAGGGACAGGGGTAATTCACCCCTCCACTTT.